This T cell receptor beta chain was recorded in a study of T cell repertoires in cytomegalovirus infection. Looking at the study overall: Shared public TCR beta signatures pointed to both CMV infection and a matching HLA type. Study results and limitations: The study identified carriers of CMV plus the relevant HLA from cumulative public TCR beta family frequency. HLA-C-restricted CMV-specific TCR beta clonotypes were dominant in the ex vivo response.

For this clonotype: The antigen is not known.

Using its own MiXCR run on the reads, TCRdb lists one record per CDR3 protein. The profile covers about 830,000 distinct CDR3 sequences, with approximately 29% appearing a single time and around an eighth taken by the ten largest. The V end was cut by 0 bases, the J end by 5 bases, with 12 bases between. The CDR3 consists of 14 residues. Germline V CDR1 and CDR2: SGHNT, YYREEE (reference sequence). This TCR was recovered from a human donor in good health (CMV status not recorded). Some clones in this sample may be carry-over from other donors' samples. The chain has TRBV5-4 and TRBJ2-7; no firm D call. This material consisted of cultured CD8+ T cells from PBMCs, taken from culture after CMV antigen stimulation. The CDR3 DNA reads as TGTGCCAGCAGCTTGGAACCCGGTGAGAACGAGCAGTACTTC. As protein: CASSLEPGENEQYF. Supplemented by reference TRBV5-4 and TRBJ2-7, the full variable domain reads ETGVTQSPTHLIKTRGQQVTLRCSSQSGHNTVSWYQQALGQGPQFIFQYYREEENGRGNFPPRFSGLQFPNYSSELNVNALELDDSALYLCASSLEPGENEQYFGPGTRLTVT.